The rows below give T cell receptor beta chains drawn from one sample of a study of shared clonotypes between healthy human individuals. Sequencing used immunoSEQ multiplex PCR; TCRdb keeps in-frame clones, though not all of them. The sample has a few hundred thousand clones, approximately 74% seen once. The sample taken for sequencing was memory CD4+ T cells sorted from blood. The origin of the receptors is a man aged 25-40 years in good health. Both conserved end residues are part of each CDR3. Each record gives: V gene, J gene, D gene, clone size, CDR3 protein, CDR3 DNA. The D gene is left open where the match is weak. Expanded clones get a size class; other rows say once, few or many, or leave the size out.

>TRBV11-2|TRBJ2-7|TRBD2|few
CASSLDLAGVYEQYF
TGTGCCAGCAGCTTAGATCTAGCGGGAGTTTACGAGCAGTACTTC
>TRBV7-9|TRBJ2-7|TRBD1|-
CASSFPSGQGRNEQYF
TGTGCCAGCAGCTTCCCCTCGGGACAGGGAAGGAACGAGCAGTACTTC
>TRBV5-6|TRBJ2-1|-|-
CASSLRLGTAYNEQFF
TGTGCCAGCAGCCTACGACTAGGAACGGCCTACAATGAGCAGTTCTTC
>TRBV19|TRBJ2-7|-|-
CASSLLGRYEQYF
TGTGCCAGTAGTCTACTCGGCCGATACGAGCAGTACTTC
>TRBV15|TRBJ2-2|TRBD1|-
CASGPGQRNTGELFF
TGTGCCAGCGGACCGGGACAGCGAAACACCGGGGAGCTGTTTTTT
>TRBV5-1|TRBJ2-5|-|-
CASSFGVGETQYF
TGCGCCAGCAGCTTTGGGGTTGGCGAGACCCAGTACTTC
>TRBV7-2|TRBJ2-5|-|-
CASSLVGARETQYF
TGTGCCAGCAGCTTAGTGGGGGCTAGAGAGACCCAGTACTTC
>TRBV18|TRBJ2-2|TRBD1|-
CASSPRKGQTVVELFF
TGTGCCAGCTCACCCAGAAAGGGACAGACTGTCGTCGAGCTGTTTTTT
>TRBV7-6|TRBJ2-2|-|few
CASSLDGTGELFF
TGTGCCAGCAGCTTAGACGGCACCGGGGAGCTGTTTTTT
>TRBV7-9|TRBJ1-4|-|-
CASSLVGGPRATNEKLFF
TGTGCCAGCAGCTTAGTGGGGGGCCCCAGAGCAACTAATGAAAAACTGTTTTTT
>TRBV11-2|TRBJ2-5|-|-
CASSLESSGQETQYF
TGTGCCAGCAGCTTAGAGTCATCGGGGCAAGAGACCCAGTACTTC
>TRBV10-1|TRBJ2-7|-|once
CASSELGQEQYF
TGCGCCAGCAGTGAACTGGGACAAGAGCAGTACTTC
>TRBV7-8|TRBJ2-2|TRBD2|-
CASSPGLAGVGVGELFF
TGTGCCAGCAGCCCGGGACTAGCGGGCGTGGGGGTCGGGGAGCTGTTTTTT
>TRBV10-2|TRBJ2-2|TRBD2|-
CASKGPRLAGNTGELFF
TGCGCCAGCAAGGGCCCTAGGCTAGCGGGGAACACCGGGGAGCTGTTTTTT
>TRBV7-6|TRBJ2-2|-|-
CAGDSGTPGELFF
TGTGCCGGGGACTCAGGGACCCCCGGGGAGCTGTTTTTT
>TRBV9|TRBJ2-7|TRBD2|-
CANGSGRAMLGYEQYF
TGTGCCAATGGGAGCGGGAGGGCCATGTTGGGGTACGAGCAGTACTTC
>TRBV6-5|TRBJ2-2|-|-
CASSYSWSTNTGELFF
TGTGCCAGCAGTTACTCGTGGAGTACGAACACCGGGGAGCTGTTTTTT
>TRBV19|TRBJ2-3|-|few
CASSDNQGSTDTQYF
TGTGCCAGTAGTGACAACCAGGGCAGCACAGATACGCAGTATTTT
>TRBV27|TRBJ1-5|-|-
CASSLMGANQPQHF
TGTGCCAGCAGTTTGATGGGGGCAAATCAGCCCCAGCATTTT
>TRBV10-1|TRBJ2-2|-|-
CASSEFGYPSAGELFF
TGCGCCAGCAGTGAGTTTGGCTATCCCTCCGCCGGGGAGCTGTTTTTT
>TRBV5-6|TRBJ2-4|-|-
CASSLALVGAKNIQYF
TGTGCCAGCAGCTTGGCACTAGTAGGGGCCAAAAACATTCAGTACTTC
>TRBV2|TRBJ2-2|-|-
CASSRDITGELFF
TGTGCCAGCAGTCGAGACATCACCGGGGAGCTGTTTTTT
>TRBV5-1|TRBJ1-5|TRBD1|-
CASSLDRDQPQHF
TGCGCCAGCAGCCTGGACAGGGATCAGCCCCAGCATTTT
>TRBV19|TRBJ1-1|-|-
CASSSLGGSRTEAFF
TGTGCCAGTAGCTCCCTCGGGGGGAGTCGCACTGAAGCTTTCTTT
>TRBV7-2|TRBJ1-3|-|once
CASSSRGGQASGNTIYF
TGTGCCAGCAGCTCACGAGGCGGGCAGGCTTCTGGAAACACCATATATTTT
>TRBV4-2|TRBJ2-1|TRBD2|-
CASSQDQSGRGEFF
TGTGCCAGCAGCCAAGATCAGAGCGGGAGGGGGGAGTTCTTC
>TRBV9|TRBJ2-2|-|-
CASSVKDSGELFF
TGTGCCAGCAGCGTCAAGGACTCCGGGGAGCTGTTTTTT
>TRBV10-1|TRBJ2-1|TRBD1|-
CASSESRTGGGEQFF
TGCGCCAGCAGTGAGTCCAGGACAGGAGGAGGTGAGCAGTTCTTC
>TRBV5-1|TRBJ2-1|-|-
CASSLVSDEQFF
TGCGCCAGCAGCTTGGTATCGGATGAGCAGTTCTTC
>TRBV6-5|TRBJ1-6|-|-
CASRDTENSPLHF
TGTGCCAGCAGGGACACGGAGAATTCACCCCTCCACTTT
>TRBV10-3|TRBJ1-5|TRBD1|-
CAISGDRPSNQPQHF
TGTGCCATCAGTGGGGACAGACCCAGCAATCAGCCCCAGCATTTT
>TRBV7-2|TRBJ1-5|-|-
CASSLMGQPQHF
TGTGCCAGCAGCTTAATGGGTCAGCCCCAGCATTTT
>TRBV18|TRBJ1-1|-|-
CASSPLENTEAFF
TGTGCCAGCTCACCACTCGAGAACACTGAAGCTTTCTTT
>TRBV6-5|TRBJ2-5|TRBD2|-
CASSYRTSSQETQYF
TGTGCCAGCAGTTACCGGACTAGTTCCCAAGAGACCCAGTACTTC
>TRBV19|TRBJ2-2|-|-
CASSISQGIGELFF
TGTGCCAGTAGTATCTCCCAGGGGATCGGGGAGCTGTTTTTT
>TRBV18|TRBJ2-3|TRBD2|-
CASSQYLAGWSSDTQYF
TGTGCCAGCTCACAGTATCTAGCGGGATGGTCGTCAGATACGCAGTATTTT
>TRBV18|TRBJ1-4|-|-
CASSNTGRNEKLFF
TGTGCCAGCTCAAATACGGGCCGAAATGAAAAACTGTTTTTT
>TRBV5-1|TRBJ2-1|TRBD1|-
CASSPEPGQGNNEQFF
TGCGCCAGCAGCCCGGAACCGGGACAGGGTAACAATGAGCAGTTCTTC
>TRBV14|TRBJ1-5|-|-
CASSQGLTQPQHF
TGTGCCAGCAGCCAAGGATTGACTCAGCCCCAGCATTTT
>TRBV5-4|TRBJ1-2|-|few
CASSTQQGHSPTF
TGTGCCAGCAGCACCCAACAGGGACACAGCCCAACCTTC